The 20 T cell receptor beta chains below were found in one sample sequenced in a study of neurological immune-mediated disorders. TCRdb processed the 5' RACE reads anew with MiXCR; each CDR3 protein has one entry. The sample shows some 37,000 distinct CDR3 sequences, 12% to 15% of them seen only once. Sample: PBMCs. The receptors stem from a woman aged 45-60 years with HTLV-1-associated myelopathy (HAM/TSP).

By share of the sample, this clonotype is medium-sized. The rearrangement uses TRBV7-9 and TRBJ1-4, with 8 positions matching TRBD1. This CDR3 contains 15 residues. Germline CDR1 is SEHNR and CDR2 is FQNEAQ (reference sequence). J was trimmed by 6 bases and V by 4 bases; bases with no gene match: 7. This chain's CDR3 is CASSSRRTGHEKLFF. In DNA, the CDR3 is TGTGCCAGCAGCTCAAGGAGGACAGGGCATGAAAAACTGTTTTTT.

This clonotype was detected many times. V is TRBV29-1 and J is TRBJ2-5; 13 bases line up with TRBD2. Germline V gene lookup returns CDR1 SQVTM and CDR2 ANQGSEA. The CDR3 spans 14 residues. With 1 base clipped from V and 5 bases from J, the junction kept 1 base outside the gene matches. CDR3 sequence reads: CSVEVLAGGETQYF. CDR3 DNA: TGCAGCGTTGAAGTACTAGCGGGAGGGGAGACCCAGTACTTC.

This clonotype has a count of ten or more. This rearrangement joins TRBV6-5 to TRBJ1-5; 9 bases line up with TRBD1. V lost 6 bases to trimming and J lost 0 bases; unmatched junction nucleotides: 6. This CDR3 is 16 amino acids long. CDR1 is MNHEY and CDR2 is SVGAGI in the germline V gene. CDR3 coding DNA: TGTGCCAGCAGAAGGACAGGGGCGAATAGCAATCAGCCCCAGCATTTT. Amino acids: CASRRTGANSNQPQHF.

This clonotype has ten or more counts. The genes are TRBV5-5 and TRBJ2-7; no clear D. The CDR3 totals 13 residues. Trimming left V 3 bases short and J 2 bases short, with 9 bases between. Germline V lookup: CDR1 SGHKS, CDR2 YYEKEE (reference sequence). In DNA, the CDR3 is TGTGCCAGCAGCTCCCCTCCAACCTACGAGCAGTACGTC. It yields the protein CASSSPPTYEQYV.

This clonotype was recorded at least ten times. The chain joins TRBV4-3 to TRBJ2-1; possibly TRBD1 or TRBD2 for D (5 bases each). V was cut by 3 bases and J by 0 bases, with 15 bases left in between. Germline loops: CDR1 LGHNA, CDR2 YSLEER. There are 17 residues in the CDR3. CDR3 protein: CASSHPRGLGSYNEQFF. DNA for the CDR3: TGCGCCAGCAGCCATCCACGGGGCCTTGGCTCCTACAATGAGCAGTTCTTC.

There are many counts of this clonotype. The rearrangement uses TRBV20-1 and TRBJ1-5; D perhaps matches TRBD1 (5 bases). CDR3 length: 16 residues. Trimming pared 3 bases from V and 6 bases from J, leaving 21 bases between. CDR1 is DFQATT, CDR2 SNEGSKA, per germline (reference sequence). The CDR3 reads CSASTLLGRISQPQHF. In DNA form, the CDR3 reads TGCAGTGCTAGTACCCTCTTGGGGCGTATTAGTCAGCCCCAGCATTTT.

This clonotype was counted many times. The chain carries TRBV15 and TRBJ2-2; TRBD1 matches 8 bases. The CDR3 has 17 residues. V dropped 3 bases and J dropped 3; count of bases not matched to a gene: 9. CDR1 and CDR2 (germline): LNHNV, YYDKDF (reference sequence). The CDR3 DNA reads TGTGCCACCAGCAGCTCGGGACAGGAGACCCACACCGGGGAGCTGTTTTTT. Its translation is CATSSSGQETHTGELFF.

V and J are TRBV7-9 and TRBJ2-2; 8 bases line up with TRBD1. There are 13 residues in the CDR3. With 5 bases clipped from V and 8 bases from J, the junction kept 4 bases outside the gene matches. Germline CDR1 SEHNR, CDR2 FQNEAQ (reference sequence). CDR3: CASSPDRAGELFF. CDR3 DNA sequence: TGTGCCAGCAGCCCGGACAGGGCTGGGGAGCTGTTTTTT.

This clonotype was seen repeatedly, ten times or more. The chain joins TRBV15 to TRBJ1-4; D gene unclear. In germline, CDR1 is LNHNV, CDR2 YYDKDF (reference sequence). The CDR3 length is 17 residues. V was clipped by 5 bases and J by 7 bases, with 23 bases between them. CDR3 DNA sequence: TGTGCCACCAGCCCTTCGGAGGGCCTCCCGGCTTTTGAAAAACTGTTTTTT. Its translation is CATSPSEGLPAFEKLFF. Complete variable domain (other parts from reference TRBV15 and TRBJ1-4): DAMVIQNPRYQVTQFGKPVTLSCSQTLNHNVMYWYQQKSSQAPKLLFHYYDKDFNNEADTPDNFQSRRPNTSFCFLDIRSPGLGDTAMYLCATSPSEGLPAFEKLFFGSGTQLSVL.

This clonotype showed up many times. The rearrangement uses TRBV5-1 and TRBJ2-5; D remains ambiguous. Trimming pared 1 base from V and 5 bases from J, leaving 6 bases between. Looked up from germline, CDR1 is SGHRS and CDR2 is YFSETQ. This CDR3 spans 12 amino acids. The CDR3 loop reads CASSLPSETQYF. The CDR3 DNA sequence: TGCGCCAGCAGCTTGCCGTCTGAGACCCAGTACTTC. Supplemented by reference TRBV5-1 and TRBJ2-5, the full variable domain reads KAGVTQTPRYLIKTRGQQVTLSCSPISGHRSVSWYQQTPGQGLQFLFEYFSETQRNKGNFPGRFSGRQFSNSRSEMNVSTLELGDSALYLCASSLPSETQYFGPGTRLLVL.

Ten or more counts support this clonotype. CDR3 sequence reads: CASSLARDTQYF. CDR3 sequence (DNA): TGTGCCAGCAGCTTAGCCCGTGATACGCAGTATTTT. The chain combines TRBV7-9 with TRBJ2-3, with D uncertain. The length of the CDR3 is 12 residues. Germline V gene lookup returns CDR1 SEHNR and CDR2 FQNEAQ (reference sequence). V was trimmed by 0 bases and J by 6 bases, leaving 4 bases between them.

This clonotype was detected ten times or more. The chain is built from TRBV3-1 and TRBJ2-2, with TRBD2 matching 7 bases. The germline gives CDR1 LGHDT, CDR2 YNNKEL (reference sequence). The J segment lost 6 bases and the V segment lost 4 bases, leaving 8 bases of the junction unmatched. The CDR3 runs 15 residues. CDR3 amino acids: CASSPPGGLAGELFF. In nucleotides, the CDR3 is TGTGCCAGCAGCCCCCCGGGAGGCTTGGCCGGGGAGCTGTTTTTT.

In its sample, this clonotype was seen many times. The chain joins TRBV10-2 to TRBJ2-3, with D possibly TRBD1 on 5 matching bases. The V and J ends lost 2 bases and 4 bases respectively, with 13 bases between them. This CDR3 is built from 15 residues. The germline gives CDR1 WSHSY, CDR2 SAAADI. The CDR3, as DNA: TGCGCCAGCAGTGAGAAAGGGGTGGAATCAGATACGCAGTATTTT. Encoded protein: CASSEKGVESDTQYF.

The sample holds many counts of this clonotype. The rearrangement uses TRBV27 and TRBJ2-3, with 11 bases lining up with TRBD2. The V segment lost 4 bases and the J segment 5 bases; nucleotides outside the gene matches: 11. CDR3 length: 17 residues. Germline V gene data show CDR1 as MNHEY and CDR2 as SMNVEV (reference sequence). The CDR3, as DNA: TGTGCCAGCAGTTCTCAGACCCGACTAGCGGGGATAGATACGCAGTATTTT. It yields the protein CASSSQTRLAGIDTQYF.

This clonotype was observed at least ten times. The rearrangement joins TRBV18 to TRBJ1-5; D remains ambiguous. This CDR3 has 13 amino acids. Germline V lookup: CDR1 KGHSH, CDR2 LQKENI. Trimming stripped 2 bases from V and 9 bases from J, with 11 bases between. The DNA for the CDR3 is TGTGCCAGCTCACCAGGGCGCCAGTGGCCCCAGCATTTT. Protein product: CASSPGRQWPQHF.

This clonotype was detected ten times or more. J is TRBJ2-2 and V is TRBV10-3; D gene uncertain. Germline V lookup: CDR1 ENHRY, CDR2 SYGVKD. The CDR3 has 12 residues. Trimming cost V 4 bases and J 5 bases, with 5 bases left between them. The CDR3 nucleotides read TGTGCCATCAGTGGCGAAACCGGGGAGCTGTTTTTT. The encoded protein is CAISGETGELFF.

In this sample, this clonotype turned up a few times. The V call is TRBV7-2, the J call TRBJ1-1; the D gene is possibly TRBD1 (6 bases). Germline CDR1 and CDR2: SGHTA and FQGNSA. V gave up 3 bases and J gave up 1 base, with 9 bases separating them. The CDR3 has 14 residues. CDR3 residues: CASSFQGWNTEAFF. The CDR3 DNA reads TGTGCCAGCAGCTTTCAGGGGTGGAACACTGAAGCTTTCTTT.

This clonotype was observed at least ten times. The chain couples TRBV12-3 or TRBV12-4 to TRBJ2-4; D not certain. The CDR3 runs to 13 residues. V lost 2 bases to trimming and J lost 8 bases, with 10 bases between them. CDR3 protein: CASSLLRQDIQYF. The DNA of the CDR3 is TGTGCCAGCAGTTTATTACGCCAAGACATTCAGTACTTC.

As to this clonotype: The germline gene is not matched at one end of the junction; a read error may be the cause. The chain uses TRBV20-1 and TRBJ2-3; TRBD2 is a possible D gene (6 bases). Germline values: CDR1 DFQATT, CDR2 SNEGSKA (reference sequence). The CDR3 extends over 17 amino acids. The CDR3 reads CSARPDLAVRATETQYF. CDR3 bases: TGCAGTGCTCGTCCGGATTTAGCGGTACGGGCCACAGAGACGCAGTATTTT.

This clonotype was seen at least ten times. This chain uses TRBV4-3 with TRBJ2-1; D remains unclear. Trimming pared 0 bases from V and 5 bases from J, leaving 14 bases between. The CDR3 spans 16 residues. Germline CDR1 and CDR2: LGHNA and YSLEER. CDR3 in DNA: TGCGCCAGCAGCCAAGACCCATACCAAGGAAACAATGAGCAGTTCTTC. It yields the protein CASSQDPYQGNNEQFF.